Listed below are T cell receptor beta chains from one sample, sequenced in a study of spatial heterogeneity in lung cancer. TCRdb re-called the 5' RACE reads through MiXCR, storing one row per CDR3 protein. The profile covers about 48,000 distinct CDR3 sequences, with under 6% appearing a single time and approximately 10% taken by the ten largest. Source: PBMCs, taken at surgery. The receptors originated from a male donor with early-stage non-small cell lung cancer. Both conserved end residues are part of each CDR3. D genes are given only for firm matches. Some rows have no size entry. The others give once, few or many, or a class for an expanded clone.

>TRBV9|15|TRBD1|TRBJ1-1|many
CASSVRERGQAEAFF
TGTGCCAGCAGCGTTCGGGAGAGGGGGCAGGCTGAAGCTTTCTTT
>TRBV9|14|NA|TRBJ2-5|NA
CASSVGGVQETQYF
TGTGCCAGCAGCGTAGGGGGAGTCCAAGAGACCCAGTACTTC
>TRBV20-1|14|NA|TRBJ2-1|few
CSARGVSGRYEQFF
TGCAGTGCTAGAGGGGTTTCGGGACGTTATGAGCAGTTCTTC
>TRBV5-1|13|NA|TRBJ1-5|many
CASSLDEGTPQHF
TGCGCCAGCAGCTTGGATGAGGGGACGCCCCAGCATTTT
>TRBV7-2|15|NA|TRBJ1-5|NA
CASSQQGYSNQPQHF
TGTGCCAGCAGCCAACAGGGATATAGCAATCAGCCCCAGCATTTT
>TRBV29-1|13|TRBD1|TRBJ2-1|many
CSGIRDRLNEQFF
TGCAGCGGGATCCGGGACAGGCTGAATGAGCAGTTCTTC
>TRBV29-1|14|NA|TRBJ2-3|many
CSERGGEGTDTQYF
TGCAGCGAGCGAGGGGGTGAGGGCACAGATACGCAGTATTTT
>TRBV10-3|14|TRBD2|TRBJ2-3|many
CATQGGTSPDTQYF
TGTGCCACTCAAGGGGGGACTAGCCCAGATACGCAGTATTTT
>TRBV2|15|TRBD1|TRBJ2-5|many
CASSLDREIRETQYF
TGTGCCAGCAGCCTTGACAGGGAAATTCGGGAGACCCAGTACTTC
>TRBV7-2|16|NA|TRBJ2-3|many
CASSLGLAQNTDTQYF
TGTGCCAGCAGCTTAGGGCTAGCGCAAAACACAGATACGCAGTATTTT
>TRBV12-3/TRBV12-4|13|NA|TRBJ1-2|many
CASRPTDDYGYTF
TGTGCCAGCAGGCCGACAGATGACTATGGCTACACCTTC
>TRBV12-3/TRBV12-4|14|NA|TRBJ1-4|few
CASRRTATNEKLFF
TGTGCCAGCAGGCGGACAGCAACTAATGAAAAACTGTTTTTT
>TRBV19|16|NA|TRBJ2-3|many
CASSIGGSGGRDTQYF
TGTGCCAGTAGTATAGGGGGTTCGGGGGGCCGGGATACGCAGTATTTT
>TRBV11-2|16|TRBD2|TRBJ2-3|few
CASSLEAGDPTDTQYF
TGTGCCAGCAGCTTAGAGGCGGGAGACCCCACAGATACGCAGTATTTT
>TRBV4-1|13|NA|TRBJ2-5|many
CASSVLNGETQYF
TGCGCCAGCAGCGTTCTAAACGGAGAGACCCAGTACTTC
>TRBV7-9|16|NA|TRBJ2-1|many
CASSPGGTVNYNEQFF
TGTGCCAGCAGCCCAGGGGGGACAGTCAACTACAATGAGCAGTTCTTC
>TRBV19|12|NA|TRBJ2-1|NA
CASSPRADEQFF
TGTGCCAGTAGTCCCCGAGCCGACGAGCAGTTCTTC
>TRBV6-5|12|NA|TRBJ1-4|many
CASSKQGEKLFF
TGTGCCAGCAGTAAACAGGGAGAAAAACTGTTTTTT
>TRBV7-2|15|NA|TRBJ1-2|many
CASSLEGTSGYGYTF
TGTGCCAGCAGCTTAGAAGGTACCTCGGGCTATGGCTACACCTTC
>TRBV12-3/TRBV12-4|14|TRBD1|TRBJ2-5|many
CASSPLGQGETQYF
TGTGCCAGCAGTCCTCTGGGACAGGGGGAGACCCAGTACTTC
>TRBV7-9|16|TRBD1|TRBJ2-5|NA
CASSPRWTGPWETQYF
TGTGCCAGCAGCCCACGATGGACAGGGCCGTGGGAGACCCAGTACTTC
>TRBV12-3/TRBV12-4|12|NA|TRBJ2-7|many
CASSVGNYEQYF
TGTGCCAGCAGTGTCGGAAACTACGAGCAGTACTTC
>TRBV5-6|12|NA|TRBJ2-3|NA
CASSSIRDTQYF
TGTGCCAGCAGTTCTATTCGGGATACGCAGTATTTT
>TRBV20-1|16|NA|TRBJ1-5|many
CSASGRRSGSDQPQHF
TGCAGTGCTAGCGGACGGAGGTCTGGGTCGGATCAGCCCCAGCATTTT
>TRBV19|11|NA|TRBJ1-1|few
CASSIMGEAFF
TGTGCCAGTAGTATCATGGGTGAAGCTTTCTTT
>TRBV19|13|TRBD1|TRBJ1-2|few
CASRTGTVYGYTF
TGTGCCAGTAGAACCGGGACAGTCTATGGCTACACCTTC
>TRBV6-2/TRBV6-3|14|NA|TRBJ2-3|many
CASSYGGAADTQYF
TGTGCCAGCAGTTACGGAGGGGCAGCAGATACGCAGTATTTT
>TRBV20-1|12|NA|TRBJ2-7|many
CSARTGVYEQYF
TGCAGTGCTAGGACAGGAGTTTACGAGCAGTACTTC
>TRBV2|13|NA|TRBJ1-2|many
CASTGTQTYGYTF
TGTGCCAGCACCGGGACGCAGACCTATGGCTACACCTTC
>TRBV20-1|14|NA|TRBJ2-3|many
CSANRAADTDTQYF
TGCAGTGCTAACCGGGCCGCAGACACAGATACGCAGTATTTT
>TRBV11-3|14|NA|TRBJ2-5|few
CASSVGPNQETQYF
TGTGCCAGCAGCGTAGGACCCAACCAAGAGACCCAGTACTTC
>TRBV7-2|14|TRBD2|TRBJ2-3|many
CASRRLATTDTQYF
TGTGCCAGCAGACGACTAGCGACCACAGATACGCAGTATTTT
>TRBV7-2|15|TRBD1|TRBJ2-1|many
CASSSPTGGGNEQFF
TGTGCCAGCAGCTCGCCGACAGGGGGCGGGAATGAGCAGTTCTTC
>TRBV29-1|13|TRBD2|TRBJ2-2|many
CGSGGRAAGELFF
TGCGGCTCGGGCGGGAGGGCCGCCGGGGAGCTGTTTTTT
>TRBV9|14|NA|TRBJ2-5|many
CASSPRLTQETQYF
TGTGCCAGCAGCCCCCGACTGACCCAAGAGACCCAGTACTTC
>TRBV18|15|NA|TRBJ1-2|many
CASSPRAGEDYGYTF
TGTGCCAGCTCACCGAGGGCAGGTGAGGACTATGGCTACACCTTC
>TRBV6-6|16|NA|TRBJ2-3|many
CASSYQSGSSTDTQYF
TGTGCCAGCAGTTACCAAAGCGGGTCTAGCACAGATACGCAGTATTTT
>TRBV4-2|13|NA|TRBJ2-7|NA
CASSQDAGDEQYF
TGTGCCAGCAGCCAAGATGCCGGGGACGAGCAGTACTTC
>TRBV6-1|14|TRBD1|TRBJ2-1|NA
CAGSRGSSYNEQFF
TGTGCCGGCTCCAGGGGGAGCTCCTACAATGAGCAGTTCTTC
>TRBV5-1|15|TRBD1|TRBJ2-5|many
CASSSTGGPQETQYF
TGCGCCAGCAGCTCTACAGGGGGCCCCCAAGAGACCCAGTACTTC
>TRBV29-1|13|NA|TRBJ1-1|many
CSVEAGFGTEAFF
TGCAGCGTTGAGGCAGGGTTCGGCACTGAAGCTTTCTTT
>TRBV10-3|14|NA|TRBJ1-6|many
CAISEGYGNSPLHF
TGTGCCATCAGTGAGGGCTACGGGAATTCACCCCTCCACTTT
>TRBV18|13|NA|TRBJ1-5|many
CASSPVSNQPQHF
TGTGCCAGCTCACCAGTTAGCAATCAGCCCCAGCATTTT
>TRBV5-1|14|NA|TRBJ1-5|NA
CASSLVGGYQPQHF
TGCGCCAGCAGCTTGGTGGGTGGGTATCAGCCCCAGCATTTT
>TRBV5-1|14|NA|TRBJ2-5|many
CASSLVGQGETQYF
TGCGCCAGCAGCTTGGTTGGGCAGGGTGAGACCCAGTACTTC
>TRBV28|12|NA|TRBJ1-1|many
CASRVGNTEAFF
TGTGCCAGCAGGGTAGGGAACACTGAAGCTTTCTTT